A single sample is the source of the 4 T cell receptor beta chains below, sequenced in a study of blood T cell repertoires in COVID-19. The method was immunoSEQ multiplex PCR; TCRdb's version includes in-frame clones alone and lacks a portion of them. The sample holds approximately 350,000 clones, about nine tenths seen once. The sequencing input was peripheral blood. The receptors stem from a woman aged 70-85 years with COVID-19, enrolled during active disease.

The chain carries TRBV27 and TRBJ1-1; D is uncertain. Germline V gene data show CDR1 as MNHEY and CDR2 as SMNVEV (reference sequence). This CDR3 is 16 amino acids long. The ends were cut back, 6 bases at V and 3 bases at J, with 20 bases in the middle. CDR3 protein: CASSLYGMGGDTEAFF. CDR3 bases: TGTGCCAGCAGCCTCTACGGGATGGGTGGGGACACTGAAGCTTTCTTT.

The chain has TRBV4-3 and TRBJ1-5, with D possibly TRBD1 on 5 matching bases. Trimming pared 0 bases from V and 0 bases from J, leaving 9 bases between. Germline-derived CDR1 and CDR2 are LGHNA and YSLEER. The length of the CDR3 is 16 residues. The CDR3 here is CASSQDLGGSNQPQHF. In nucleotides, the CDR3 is TGCGCCAGCAGCCAAGATCTGGGGGGTAGCAATCAGCCCCAGCATTTT.

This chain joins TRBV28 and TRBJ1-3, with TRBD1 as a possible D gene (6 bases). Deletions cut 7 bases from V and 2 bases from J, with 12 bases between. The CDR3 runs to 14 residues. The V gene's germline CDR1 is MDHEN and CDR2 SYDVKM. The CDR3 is CASTSTGTGNTIYF. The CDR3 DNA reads TGTGCCAGCACTTCTACAGGGACTGGAAACACCATATATTTT.

The CDR3 DNA is TGTGCCAGCAGCTTAGATAGGGGGAAGAACACTGAAGCTTTCTTT. Amino acid sequence: CASSLDRGKNTEAFF. The V and J genes are TRBV7-9 and TRBJ1-1; possible D gene TRBD1, 6 bases. The germline V gene has CDR1 SEHNR and CDR2 FQNEAQ (reference sequence). CDR3 length equals 15 residues. V lost 1 base and J lost 1, with 10 bases in between. Filled out from reference TRBV7-9 and TRBJ1-1, the complete variable domain reads DTGVSQNPRHKITKRGQNVTFRCDPISEHNRLYWYRQTLGQGPEFLTYFQNEAQLEKSRLLSDRFSAERPKGSFSTLEIQRTEQGDSAMYLCASSLDRGKNTEAFFGQGTRLTVV.